In this sample, the clone carrying this T cell receptor beta chain turned up a few times. The target antigen is unknown. This entry comes from a study of cytomegalovirus exposure and HLA in healthy donors. The table came from immunoSEQ multiplex PCR; TCRdb's copy has only in-frame clones and leaves some out. The table lists 160,000 or so clones, around four fifths of them singletons. Findings and limits, study-wide: Most sequenced TCRs were rare (though some public TCRs occurred in many donors). Within the 95 to 150 validation repertoires, first-cohort TCR clusters tended to co-occur, according to a later analysis.

This CDR3 spans 14 amino acids. The germline V gene encodes CDR1 LGHNA and CDR2 YSLEER. V was pared by 8 bases and J by 0 bases, with 13 bases between. This chain joins TRBV4-3 and TRBJ1-2, with D uncertain. Specimen: PBMCs. This receptor was obtained from a man under 40 in good health and CMV-seropositive. The CDR3 DNA is TGCGCCAGCGGAGGGAGGGATTCTAACTATGGCTACACCTTC. It specifies CASGGRDSNYGYTF.